A single sample is the source of the 3 T cell receptor beta chains below, sequenced in a study of blood T cell repertoires in COVID-19. Libraries were prepared by immunoSEQ multiplex PCR; TCRdb keeps only in-frame clonotypes and omits some of them. The sample shows hundreds of thousands of clones, more than 75% of them seen only once. Sequencing used PBMCs or T cells enriched from blood (not recorded which). These receptor sequences come from a man aged 40-49 years who had recovered from COVID-19.

The CDR3 is CAWDRTGGNYGYTF. The CDR3 bases are TGTGCCTGGGACCGGACAGGGGGCAACTATGGCTACACCTTC. The chain is built from TRBV30 and TRBJ1-2, with 11 bases lining up with TRBD1. Germline loops: CDR1 GTSNPN, CDR2 SVGIG (reference sequence). The J segment lost 2 bases and the V segment lost 5 bases, leaving 4 bases of the junction unmatched. The CDR3 loop spans 14 amino acids.

The J gene is TRBJ1-1, the V gene TRBV6-5; D call uncertain. Germline CDR1 MNHEY, CDR2 SVGAGI. CDR3 length: 13 amino acids. The V end was cut by 0 bases, the J end by 10 bases, with 12 bases between. This CDR3 reads CASSYSGVRRAFF. Here the CDR3 DNA reads TGTGCCAGCAGTTACTCGGGAGTACGACGAGCTTTCTTT.

The chain carries TRBV10-1 and TRBJ2-2, with 8 positions matching TRBD2. This CDR3 spans 14 amino acids. Losses at the gene ends were 7 bases for V and 7 bases for J; bases not matched to a gene: 8. The germline V gene encodes CDR1 WNHNN and CDR2 SYGVQD (reference sequence). The CDR3 region has the DNA TGCGCCAGCATCCCGGGACTAGAACACGGGGAGCTGTTTTTT. It is translated as CASIPGLEHGELFF.